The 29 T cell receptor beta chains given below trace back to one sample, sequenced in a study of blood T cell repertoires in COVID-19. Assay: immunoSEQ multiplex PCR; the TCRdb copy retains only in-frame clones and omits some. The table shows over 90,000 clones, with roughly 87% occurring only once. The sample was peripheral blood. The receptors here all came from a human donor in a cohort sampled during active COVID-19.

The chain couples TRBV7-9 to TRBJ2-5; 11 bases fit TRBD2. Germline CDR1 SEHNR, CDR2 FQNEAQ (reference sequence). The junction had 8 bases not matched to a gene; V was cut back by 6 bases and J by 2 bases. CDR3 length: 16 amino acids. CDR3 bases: TGTGCCAGCAGGCCTAGACTAGCGGGGAGACAAGAGACCCAGTACTTC. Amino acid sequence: CASRPRLAGRQETQYF. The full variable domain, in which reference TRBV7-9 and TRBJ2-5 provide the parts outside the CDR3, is DTGVSQNPRHKITKRGQNVTFRCDPISEHNRLYWYRQTLGQGPEFLTYFQNEAQLEKSRLLSDRFSAERPKGSFSTLEIQRTEQGDSAMYLCASRPRLAGRQETQYFGPGTRLLVL.

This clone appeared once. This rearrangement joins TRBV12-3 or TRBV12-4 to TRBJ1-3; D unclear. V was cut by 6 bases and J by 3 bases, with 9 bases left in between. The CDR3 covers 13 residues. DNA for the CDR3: TGTGCCAGCAGGGAGTATGATGGAAACACCATATATTTT. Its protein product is CASREYDGNTIYF.

CDR3 sequence: CASSLDGNPYNEQFF. The CDR3 DNA reads TGTGCCAGCAGCTTGGACGGGAACCCTTACAATGAGCAGTTCTTC. V gene TRBV11-1 combines with J gene TRBJ2-1, with D tentatively TRBD2 (5 bases). The CDR3 runs to 15 residues. V was clipped by 3 bases and J by 4 bases, with 13 bases between them. The germline V gene encodes CDR1 SGHAT and CDR2 FQDESV (reference sequence).

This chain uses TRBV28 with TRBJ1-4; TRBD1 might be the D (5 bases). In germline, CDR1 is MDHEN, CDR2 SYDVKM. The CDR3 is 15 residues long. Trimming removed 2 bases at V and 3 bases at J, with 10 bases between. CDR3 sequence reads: CASSLPTAPNEKLFF. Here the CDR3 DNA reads TGTGCCAGCAGTTTACCGACAGCACCTAATGAAAAACTGTTTTTT.

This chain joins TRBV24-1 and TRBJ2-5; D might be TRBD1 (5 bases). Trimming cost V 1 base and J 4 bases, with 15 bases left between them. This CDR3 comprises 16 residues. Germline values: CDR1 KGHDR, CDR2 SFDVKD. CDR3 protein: CATSDFQGPILETQYF. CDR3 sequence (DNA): TGTGCCACCAGTGATTTTCAGGGTCCTATCTTAGAGACCCAGTACTTC.

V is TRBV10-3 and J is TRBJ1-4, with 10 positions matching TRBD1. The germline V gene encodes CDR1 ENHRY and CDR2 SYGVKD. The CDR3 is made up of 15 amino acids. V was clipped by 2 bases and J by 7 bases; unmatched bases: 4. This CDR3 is CAISEVGQGTEKLFF. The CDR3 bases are TGTGCCATCAGTGAGGTGGGACAGGGGACTGAAAAACTGTTTTTT.

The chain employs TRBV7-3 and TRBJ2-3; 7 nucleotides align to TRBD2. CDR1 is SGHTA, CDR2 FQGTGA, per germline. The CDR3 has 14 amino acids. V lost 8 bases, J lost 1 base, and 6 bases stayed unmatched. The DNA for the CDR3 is TGTGCCAGCCGGATGGGGGGGGGCACAGATACGCAGTATTTT. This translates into CASRMGGGTDTQYF. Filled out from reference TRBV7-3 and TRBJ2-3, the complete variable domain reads GAGVSQTPSNKVTEKGKYVELRCDPISGHTALYWYRQSLGQGPEFLIYFQGTGAADDSGLPNDRFFAVRPEGSVSTLKIQRTERGDSAVYLCASRMGGGTDTQYFGPGTRLTVL.

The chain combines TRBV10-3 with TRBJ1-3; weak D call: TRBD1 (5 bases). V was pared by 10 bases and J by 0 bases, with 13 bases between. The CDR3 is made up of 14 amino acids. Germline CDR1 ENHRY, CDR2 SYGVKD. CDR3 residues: CASTTGNSGNTIYF. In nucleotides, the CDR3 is TGTGCCAGTACCACAGGCAACTCTGGAAACACCATATATTTT.

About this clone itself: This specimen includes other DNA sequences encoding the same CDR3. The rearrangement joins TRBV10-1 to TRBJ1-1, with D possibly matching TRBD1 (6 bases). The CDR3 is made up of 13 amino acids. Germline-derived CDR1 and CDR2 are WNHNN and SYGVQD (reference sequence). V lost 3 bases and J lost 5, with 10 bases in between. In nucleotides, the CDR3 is TGCGCCAGCAGTGAACAACAGGGTACTGAAGCTTTCTTT. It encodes CASSEQQGTEAFF.

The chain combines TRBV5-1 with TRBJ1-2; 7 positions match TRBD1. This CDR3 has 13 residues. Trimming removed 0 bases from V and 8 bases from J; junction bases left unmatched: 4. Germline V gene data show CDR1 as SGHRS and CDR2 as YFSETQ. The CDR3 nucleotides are TGCGCCAGCAGCTTGGAGGGGGCGGGAGGCTACACCTTC. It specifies CASSLEGAGGYTF.

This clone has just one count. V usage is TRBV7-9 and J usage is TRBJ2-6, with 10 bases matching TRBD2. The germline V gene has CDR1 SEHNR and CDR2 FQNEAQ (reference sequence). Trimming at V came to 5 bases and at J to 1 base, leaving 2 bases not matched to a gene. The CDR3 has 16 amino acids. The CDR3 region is CASSRTSGSGANVLTF. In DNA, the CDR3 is TGTGCCAGCAGCCGGACTAGCGGTTCTGGGGCCAACGTCCTGACTTTC.

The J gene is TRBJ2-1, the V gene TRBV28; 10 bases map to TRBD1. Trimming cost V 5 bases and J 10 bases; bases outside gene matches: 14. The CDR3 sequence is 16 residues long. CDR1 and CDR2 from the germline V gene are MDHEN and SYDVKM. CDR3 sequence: CASSPAGTGEALEQFF. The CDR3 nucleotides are TGTGCCAGCAGTCCCGCCGGGACAGGGGAGGCCTTAGAGCAGTTCTTC.

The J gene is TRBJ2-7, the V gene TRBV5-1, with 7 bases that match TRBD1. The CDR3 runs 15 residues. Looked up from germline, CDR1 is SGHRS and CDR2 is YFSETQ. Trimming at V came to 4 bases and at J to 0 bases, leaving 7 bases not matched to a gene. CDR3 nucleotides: TGCGCCAGCAGCGAGGGACAGTACAGCTCCTACGAGCAGTACTTC. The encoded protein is CASSEGQYSSYEQYF.

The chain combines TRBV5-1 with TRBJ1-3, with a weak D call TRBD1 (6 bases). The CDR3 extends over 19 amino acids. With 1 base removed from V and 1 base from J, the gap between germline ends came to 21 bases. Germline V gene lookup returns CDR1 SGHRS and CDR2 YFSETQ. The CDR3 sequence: CASSLKPDSIVNSGNTIYF. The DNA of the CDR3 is TGCGCCAGCAGCTTGAAGCCGGACAGTATCGTCAATTCTGGAAACACCATATATTTT.

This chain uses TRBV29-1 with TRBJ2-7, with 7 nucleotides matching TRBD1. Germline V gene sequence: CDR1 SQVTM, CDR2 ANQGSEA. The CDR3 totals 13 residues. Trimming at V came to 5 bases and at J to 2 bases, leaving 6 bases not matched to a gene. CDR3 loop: CSVRQGQAYEQYF. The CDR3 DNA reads TGCAGCGTTCGACAGGGCCAGGCCTACGAGCAGTACTTC.

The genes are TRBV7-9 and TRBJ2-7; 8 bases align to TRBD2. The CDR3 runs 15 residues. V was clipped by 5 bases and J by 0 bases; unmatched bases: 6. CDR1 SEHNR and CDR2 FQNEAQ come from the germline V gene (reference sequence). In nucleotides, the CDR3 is TGTGCCAGCAGCCCAGGTAGCGGGGACTCCTACGAGCAGTACTTC. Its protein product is CASSPGSGDSYEQYF. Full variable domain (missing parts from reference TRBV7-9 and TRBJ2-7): DTGVSQNPRHKITKRGQNVTFRCDPISEHNRLYWYRQTLGQGPEFLTYFQNEAQLEKSRLLSDRFSAERPKGSFSTLEIQRTEQGDSAMYLCASSPGSGDSYEQYFGPGTRLTVT.

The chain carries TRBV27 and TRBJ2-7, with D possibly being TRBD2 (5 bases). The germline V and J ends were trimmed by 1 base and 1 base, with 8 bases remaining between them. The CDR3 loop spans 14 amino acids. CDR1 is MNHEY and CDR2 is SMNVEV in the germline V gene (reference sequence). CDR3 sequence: CASSLYRGSYEQYF. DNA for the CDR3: TGTGCCAGCAGTTTATACCGGGGTTCCTACGAGCAGTACTTC.

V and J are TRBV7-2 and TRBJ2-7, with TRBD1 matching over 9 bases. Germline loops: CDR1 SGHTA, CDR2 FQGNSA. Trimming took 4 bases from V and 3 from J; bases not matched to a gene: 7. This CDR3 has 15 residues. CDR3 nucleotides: TGTGCCAGCAGCTCGCAACCGGGACAGGGCTACGAGCAGTACTTC. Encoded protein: CASSSQPGQGYEQYF.

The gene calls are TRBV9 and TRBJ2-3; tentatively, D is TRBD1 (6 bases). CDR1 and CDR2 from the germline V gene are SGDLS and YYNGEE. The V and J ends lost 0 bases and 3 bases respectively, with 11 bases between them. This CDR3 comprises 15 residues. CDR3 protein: CASSVAHRVTDTQYF. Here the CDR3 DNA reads TGTGCCAGCAGCGTAGCTCACAGGGTGACAGATACGCAGTATTTT. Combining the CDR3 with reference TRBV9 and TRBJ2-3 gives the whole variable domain DSGVTQTPKHLITATGQRVTLRCSPRSGDLSVYWYQQSLDQGLQFLIQYYNGEERAKGNILERFSAQQFPDLHSELNLSSLELGDSALYFCASSVAHRVTDTQYFGPGTRLTVL.

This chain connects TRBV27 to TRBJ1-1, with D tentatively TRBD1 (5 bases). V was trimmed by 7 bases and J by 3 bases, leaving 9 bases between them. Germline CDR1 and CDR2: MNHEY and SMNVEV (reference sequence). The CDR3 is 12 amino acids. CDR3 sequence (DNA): TGTGCCAGCAAAAAAGGGGACACTGAAGCTTTCTTT. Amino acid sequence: CASKKGDTEAFF.

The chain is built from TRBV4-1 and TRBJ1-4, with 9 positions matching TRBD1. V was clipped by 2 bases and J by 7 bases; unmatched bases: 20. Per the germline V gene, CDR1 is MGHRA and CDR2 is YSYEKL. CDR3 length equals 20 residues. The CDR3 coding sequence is TGCGCCAGCAGCCAAAAGTCTATGGGGACAGGGAGGGTTTTCGGTGAAAAACTGTTTTTT. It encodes CASSQKSMGTGRVFGEKLFF.

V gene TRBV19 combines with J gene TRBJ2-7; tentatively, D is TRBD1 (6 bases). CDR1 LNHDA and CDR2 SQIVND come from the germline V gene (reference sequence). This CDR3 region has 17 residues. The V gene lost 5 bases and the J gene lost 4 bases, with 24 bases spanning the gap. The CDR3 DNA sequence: TGTGCCAGTAGTCCTAACAGGGATTTGTCTCCGACATACGAGCAGTACTTC. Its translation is CASSPNRDLSPTYEQYF.

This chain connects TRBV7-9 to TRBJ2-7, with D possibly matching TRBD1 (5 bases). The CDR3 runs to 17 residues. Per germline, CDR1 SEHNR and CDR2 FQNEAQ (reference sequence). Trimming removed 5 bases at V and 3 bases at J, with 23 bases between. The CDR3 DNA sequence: TGTGCCAGCAGCCTCTCCCGCGACAGTAGTAACCACTACGAGCAGTACTTC. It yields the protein CASSLSRDSSNHYEQYF.

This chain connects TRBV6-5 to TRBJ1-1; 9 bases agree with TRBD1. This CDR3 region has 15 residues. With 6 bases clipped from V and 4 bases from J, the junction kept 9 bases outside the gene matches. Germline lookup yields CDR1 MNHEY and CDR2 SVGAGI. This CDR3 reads CASRAQDRGVTEAFF. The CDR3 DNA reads TGTGCCAGCAGGGCCCAGGACAGGGGAGTCACTGAAGCTTTCTTT.

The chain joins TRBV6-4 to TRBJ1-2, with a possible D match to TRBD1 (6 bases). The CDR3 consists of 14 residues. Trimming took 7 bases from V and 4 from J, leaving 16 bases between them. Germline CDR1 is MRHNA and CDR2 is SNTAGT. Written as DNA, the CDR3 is TGTGCCAGCAATTCACGGGGGGCGAGCTATGGCTACACCTTC. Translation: CASNSRGASYGYTF.

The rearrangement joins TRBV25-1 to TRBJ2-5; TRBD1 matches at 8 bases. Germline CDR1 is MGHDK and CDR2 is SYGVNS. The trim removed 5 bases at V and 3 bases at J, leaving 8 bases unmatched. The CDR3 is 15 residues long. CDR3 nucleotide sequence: TGTGCCAGCAGTCCTCGGACAGGGCTGAAAGAGACCCAGTACTTC. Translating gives CASSPRTGLKETQYF.

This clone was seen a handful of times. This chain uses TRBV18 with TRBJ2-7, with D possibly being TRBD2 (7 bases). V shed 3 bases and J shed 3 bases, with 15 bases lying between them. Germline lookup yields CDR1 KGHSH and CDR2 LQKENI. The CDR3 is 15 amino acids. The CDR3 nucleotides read TGTGCCAGCTCACCCAGCGGGACACCTTACTACGAGCAGTACTTC. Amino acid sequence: CASSPSGTPYYEQYF.

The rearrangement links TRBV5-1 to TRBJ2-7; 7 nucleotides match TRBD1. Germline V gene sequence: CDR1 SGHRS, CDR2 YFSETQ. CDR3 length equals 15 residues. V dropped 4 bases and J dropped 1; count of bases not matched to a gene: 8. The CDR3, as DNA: TGCGCCAGCAGCCCCCGACAGGGTGGGTCCTACGAGCAGTACTTC. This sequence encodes CASSPRQGGSYEQYF.

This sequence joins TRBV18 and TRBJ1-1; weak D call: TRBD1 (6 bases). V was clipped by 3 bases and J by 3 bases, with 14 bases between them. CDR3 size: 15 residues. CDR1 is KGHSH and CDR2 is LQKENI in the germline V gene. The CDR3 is CASSPDGGQYTEAFF. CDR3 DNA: TGTGCCAGCTCACCGGACGGGGGGCAGTACACTGAAGCTTTCTTT.